One sample yielded the 16 T cell receptor beta chains listed below, sequenced in a study of blood T cell repertoires in COVID-19. Some clones are missing from TCRdb's copy, which holds only in-frame ones; the method was immunoSEQ multiplex PCR. The table includes around 83,000 clones, around 89% detected once. Sequencing was done on a sample of peripheral blood. The source is a man in his 70s with active or convalescent COVID-19.

This clone was picked up one time. The V gene is TRBV7-9, the J gene TRBJ2-7; 7 nucleotides agree with TRBD1. The CDR3 extends over 15 amino acids. From germline, CDR1 is SEHNR and CDR2 FQNEAQ (reference sequence). J lost 2 bases, V lost 3 bases, and 7 bases had no gene match. This CDR3 is CASSFRDSAPYEQYF. The CDR3, as DNA: TGTGCCAGCAGCTTTAGGGACAGCGCACCCTACGAGCAGTACTTC.

The CDR3 reads CASKTEAFF. CDR3 sequence (DNA): TGTGCCAGCAAGACAGAAGCTTTCTTT. The rearrangement uses TRBV9 and TRBJ1-1; D not resolved. Germline-derived CDR1 and CDR2 are SGDLS and YYNGEE. This CDR3 comprises 9 residues. The V end lost 6 bases, the J end lost 8 bases, and 5 bases lay between the germline ends.

The CDR3 sequence: CASALGGRYEQYF. DNA of the CDR3: TGTGCCAGCGCCCTTGGGGGCCGCTACGAGCAGTACTTC. The chain uses TRBV5-6 and TRBJ2-7; TRBD1 might be the D (6 bases). The germline CDR1 and CDR2 sequences are SGHDT and YYEEEE. V gave up 7 bases and J gave up 3 bases, with 14 bases separating them. The CDR3 spans 13 residues.

This clone showed up just a few times. V and J are TRBV6-5 and TRBJ2-7; TRBD1 might be the D (6 bases). There are 15 residues in the CDR3. From germline, CDR1 is MNHEY and CDR2 SVGAGI. V was cut by 5 bases and J by 3 bases, with 17 bases left in between. CDR3 residues: CASSNRDTPRYEQYF. CDR3 sequence (DNA): TGTGCCAGCAGTAACCGGGACACTCCGCGCTACGAGCAGTACTTC.

The CDR3 spells CATSDFSGTEAFF. The CDR3 DNA follows: TGTGCCACCAGTGATTTTTCAGGGACTGAAGCTTTCTTT. The genes are TRBV24-1 and TRBJ1-1; D possibly corresponds to TRBD1 (5 bases). CDR1 and CDR2 (germline): KGHDR, SFDVKD. CDR3 length equals 13 residues. Trimming shortened V by 1 base and J by 5 bases, and 7 bases separated the two germline ends.

The V call is TRBV5-4, the J call TRBJ1-3, with D hard to call. The CDR3 totals 16 residues. Trimming took 2 bases from V and 2 from J, leaving 14 bases between them. In germline, CDR1 is SGHNT, CDR2 YYREEE (reference sequence). The CDR3 sequence is CASSFRGGIAGNTIYF. The DNA for the CDR3 is TGTGCCAGCAGCTTCCGGGGTGGTATCGCTGGAAACACCATATATTTT.

The chain is built from TRBV5-5 and TRBJ2-7; a possible D gene is TRBD2 (6 bases). The CDR3 totals 16 residues. CDR1 and CDR2 from the germline V gene are SGHKS and YYEKEE (reference sequence). Trimming stripped 0 bases from V and 4 bases from J, with 17 bases between. For the CDR3, the DNA is TGTGCCAGCAGCTTGGTAGGCGGGATGTTAATTTACGAGCAGTACTTC. Its protein is CASSLVGGMLIYEQYF.

J is TRBJ2-3 and V is TRBV29-1; TRBD2 might be the D (5 bases). This CDR3 has 15 amino acids. In germline, CDR1 is SQVTM, CDR2 ANQGSEA. Between the trimmed V and J ends, which lost 7 bases and 0 bases, there was a span of 17 bases. CDR3 DNA: TGCAGCGCCCGCGAGGGTAGCGCTAGCACAGATACGCAGTATTTT. This encodes CSAREGSASTDTQYF.

The rearrangement uses TRBV9 and TRBJ1-3; D not certain. CDR3 length: 13 amino acids. Germline-derived CDR1 and CDR2 are SGDLS and YYNGEE. V lost 5 bases to trimming and J lost 2 bases, with 8 bases between them. CDR3 bases: TGTGCCAGCAGTAGTAACCCTGGAAACACCATATATTTT. This translates into CASSSNPGNTIYF.

The J gene is TRBJ2-1, the V gene TRBV29-1; D is ambiguous. The CDR3 loop spans 15 amino acids. Germline V gives CDR1 SQVTM, CDR2 ANQGSEA. V lost 3 bases and J lost 0, with 12 bases in between. The CDR3 coding sequence is TGCAGCGTTGACAAGCGCGGCAGCTCCTACAATGAGCAGTTCTTC. It yields the protein CSVDKRGSSYNEQFF.

The chain is built from TRBV28 and TRBJ2-7; TRBD2 agrees at 10 bases. Germline lookup yields CDR1 MDHEN and CDR2 SYDVKM. Trimming at V came to 4 bases and at J to 3 bases, leaving 15 bases not matched to a gene. The CDR3 runs 18 residues. The CDR3 DNA reads as TGTGCCAGCAGTTCCCCTGGCCCAGCAGCGGGAGGGTACTACGAGCAGTACTTC. Amino acids: CASSSPGPAAGGYYEQYF.

The chain carries TRBV6-1 and TRBJ2-6; 7 bases are a match to TRBD1. The junction had 3 bases not matched to a gene; V was cut back by 4 bases and J by 0 bases. The CDR3 spans 16 residues. CDR1 MNHNS and CDR2 SASEGT come from the germline V gene. The CDR3 protein is CASSARGSSGANVLTF. The CDR3 DNA reads TGTGCCAGCAGTGCCAGGGGGAGCTCTGGGGCCAACGTCCTGACTTTC.

The chain joins TRBV10-3 to TRBJ1-1; tentatively, D is TRBD1 (5 bases). V dropped 7 bases and J dropped 5 bases, with 23 bases sitting between them. The CDR3 sequence is 16 residues long. The germline CDR1 and CDR2 sequences are ENHRY and SYGVKD. CDR3 loop: CAIKGGIGRARTEAFF. The DNA for the CDR3 is TGTGCCATCAAGGGCGGTATTGGCAGGGCGCGAACTGAAGCTTTCTTT.

This clone appeared a single time. The chain has TRBV5-1 and TRBJ2-1, with TRBD2 matching 11 bases. The V segment lost 7 bases and the J segment 4 bases; nucleotides outside the gene matches: 4. The CDR3 has 14 amino acids. Germline V gene sequence: CDR1 SGHRS, CDR2 YFSETQ. The CDR3 sequence: CASQGLAEYNEQFF. DNA for the CDR3: TGCGCCAGCCAGGGACTAGCGGAATACAATGAGCAGTTCTTC.

V usage is TRBV28 and J usage is TRBJ1-3, with D possibly matching TRBD1 (6 bases). Germline CDR1 reads MDHEN; CDR2 reads SYDVKM. The CDR3 sequence is 15 residues long. V was shortened by 5 bases and J by 0 bases, with 11 bases between the two germline ends. In DNA, the CDR3 is TGTGCCAGCAGTCCCGGGACACTCTCTGGAAACACCATATATTTT. Translation gives CASSPGTLSGNTIYF.

The V gene is TRBV6-6, the J gene TRBJ2-7, with TRBD1 identical over 9 bases. Trimming cost V 0 bases and J 4 bases; bases outside gene matches: 1. This CDR3 comprises 14 residues. The germline V gene has CDR1 MNHNY and CDR2 SVGAGI (reference sequence). The CDR3 coding sequence is TGTGCCAGCAGTTACTCCGGACAGGGGTACGAGCAGTACTTC. Translation: CASSYSGQGYEQYF.